These 22 T cell receptor beta chains originate from one sample sequenced in a study of T-cell memory formation after mild COVID-19. TCRdb reprocessed the 5' RACE reads via MiXCR and lists one record per CDR3 protein. Of about 38,000 distinct CDR3 sequences in the sample, about 10% were seen once. Sequenced: PBMCs or a T cell subset sorted from them (not recorded which). These TCRs come from a man between 18 and 35 years old who had mild COVID-19 (a few samples of this study predate the infection). Cell type and time point are not known.

There are many counts of this clonotype. CDR3 coding DNA: TGTGCCAATGGGGGTACAGATACGCAGTATTTT. Its translation is CANGGTDTQYF. This chain joins TRBV2 and TRBJ2-3; the D call may be TRBD1 or TRBD2 (5 bases each). V was cut by 10 bases and J by 3 bases, with 8 bases left in between. This CDR3 region has 11 residues. The V gene's germline CDR1 is SNHLY and CDR2 FYNNEI.

The chain combines TRBV15 with TRBJ1-1; maybe TRBD1 (6 bases). This CDR3 comprises 12 residues. V was cut by 3 bases and J by 12 bases, with 14 bases left in between. Germline CDR1 reads LNHNV; CDR2 reads YYDKDF (reference sequence). The CDR3 protein is CATSRLRDKTFF. CDR3 DNA: TGTGCCACCAGCAGGCTCCGGGACAAAACTTTCTTT.

In this sample, this clonotype turned up many times. The rearrangement uses TRBV3-1 and TRBJ1-1, with D maybe TRBD1 (5 bases). The V and J ends lost 4 bases and 9 bases respectively, with 12 bases between them. This CDR3 comprises 12 residues. CDR1 LGHDT and CDR2 YNNKEL come from the germline V gene (reference sequence). CDR3 region: CASSRRGGQAFF. The CDR3 DNA follows: TGTGCCAGCAGCCGTCGGGGCGGCCAAGCTTTCTTT. The whole variable domain, filled in from reference TRBV3-1 and TRBJ1-1, reads DTAVSQTPKYLVTQMGNDKSIKCEQNLGHDTMYWYKQDSKKFLKIMFSYNNKELIINETVPNRFSPKSPDKAHLNLHINSLELGDSAVYFCASSRRGGQAFFGQGTRLTVV.

This clonotype was seen many times. This chain uses TRBV7-2 with TRBJ1-2, with D hard to call. Per the germline V gene, CDR1 is SGHTA and CDR2 is FQGNSA. V lost 5 bases and J lost 1, with 8 bases in between. The CDR3 is 13 amino acids. The CDR3 spells CASSPTLNYGYTF. The CDR3 DNA follows: TGTGCCAGCAGCCCAACACTTAACTATGGCTACACCTTC.

This clonotype has a count of ten or more. V and J are TRBV7-9 and TRBJ2-5; D is uncertain. The V gene's germline CDR1 is SEHNR and CDR2 FQNEAQ (reference sequence). V shed 5 bases and J shed 4 bases, with 14 bases lying between them. This CDR3 region has 14 residues. The CDR3 coding sequence is TGTGCCAGCAGCCTAGTAGCCTCTGGAGAGACCCAGTACTTC. This translates into CASSLVASGETQYF.

This clonotype was detected many times. This chain uses TRBV18 with TRBJ2-3, with D unresolved. The germline V gene encodes CDR1 KGHSH and CDR2 LQKENI. Deletions cut 3 bases from V and 6 bases from J, with 13 bases between. CDR3 size: 14 residues. CDR3 region: CASSPVLSGDTQYF. The CDR3 DNA is TGTGCCAGCTCACCCGTCCTTTCCGGGGATACGCAGTATTTT.

This clonotype has a handful of counts. This chain connects TRBV6-2 or TRBV6-3 to TRBJ2-2; 11 bases are shared with TRBD2. The junction had 4 bases not matched to a gene; V was cut back by 2 bases and J by 5 bases. The CDR3 is 16 amino acids. CDR1 is MNHEY, CDR2 SVGEGT, per germline. The chain's CDR3 is CASSYIASGGTGELFF. The CDR3 DNA reads as TGTGCCAGCAGTTACATAGCTAGCGGGGGGACCGGGGAGCTGTTTTTT.

In this sample, this clonotype turned up a few times. The rearrangement joins TRBV12-3 or TRBV12-4 to TRBJ2-7; D unresolved. This CDR3 has 14 residues. With 2 bases removed from V and 5 bases from J, the gap between germline ends came to 13 bases. The CDR3 DNA reads as TGTGCCAGCAGTTTAAGACTGGTGCTGAACGAGCAGTACTTC. Amino acids: CASSLRLVLNEQYF.

This clonotype has at least ten counts. This rearrangement joins TRBV29-1 to TRBJ2-5; 8 bases match TRBD1. V was clipped by 5 bases and J by 1 base; unmatched bases: 6. The V gene's germline CDR1 is SQVTM and CDR2 ANQGSEA. The CDR3 is 14 amino acids. This CDR3 reads CSVPGQGLQETQYF. In DNA form, the CDR3 reads TGCAGCGTTCCCGGACAGGGTCTCCAAGAGACCCAGTACTTC.

This clonotype was observed at least ten times. The genes are TRBV20-1 and TRBJ2-3; tentative D call: TRBD1 (5 bases). The germline V gene encodes CDR1 DFQATT and CDR2 SNEGSKA (reference sequence). CDR3 length: 14 residues. V lost 6 bases, J lost 2 bases, and 15 bases lay in between. DNA of the CDR3: TGCAGTGCCCCTAGACAGAGCTCCACAGATACGCAGTATTTT. It translates to CSAPRQSSTDTQYF.

J is TRBJ2-5 and V is TRBV20-1, with 10 bases fitting TRBD1. The CDR3 consists of 12 residues. Germline loops: CDR1 DFQATT, CDR2 SNEGSKA (reference sequence). The CDR3 loop reads CRSGTGAETQYF. Here the CDR3 DNA reads TGCAGGAGCGGGACAGGGGCGGAGACCCAGTACTTC.

Ten or more counts support this clonotype. The V and J genes are TRBV6-5 and TRBJ2-6; D not resolved. CDR1 MNHEY and CDR2 SVGAGI come from the germline V gene. The CDR3 runs to 12 residues. Trimming cost V 7 bases and J 0 bases, with 1 base left between them. The CDR3 protein is CASNSGANVLTF. The CDR3 nucleotides are TGTGCCAGCAACTCTGGGGCCAACGTCCTGACTTTC.

This clonotype was seen repeatedly, ten times or more. The CDR3 protein is CASLREPGQEPSEQYV. The DNA for the CDR3 is TGTGCCAGCCTGAGAGAACCGGGACAGGAGCCCTCCGAGCAGTACGTC. The chain employs TRBV27 and TRBJ2-7, with 8 bases that match TRBD1. Germline lookup yields CDR1 MNHEY and CDR2 SMNVEV (reference sequence). Germline trimming cut 8 bases from V and 6 bases from J; bases unmatched to any gene: 18. The length of the CDR3 is 16 residues.

This clonotype was seen ten or more times. The rearrangement uses TRBV28 and TRBJ2-2; TRBD2 matches 11 bases. The ends lost 6 bases at V and 1 base at J; junction bases unmatched: 13. Germline V CDR1 and CDR2: MDHEN, SYDVKM. This CDR3 contains 19 residues. In nucleotides, the CDR3 is TGTGCCAGCAGCCCCGCACAACTAGCGGGGGCCGTGAACACCGGGGAGCTGTTTTTT. Its translation: CASSPAQLAGAVNTGELFF.

This clonotype was observed many times. The chain employs TRBV5-4 and TRBJ1-4; possible D gene TRBD1, 6 bases. The CDR3 length is 14 residues. Germline V gene sequence: CDR1 SGHNT, CDR2 YYREEE (reference sequence). V was pared by 2 bases and J by 8 bases, with 13 bases between. The CDR3 nucleotides read TGTGCCAGCAGCTTACAGGGCGCGGAGGAAAAACTGTTTTTT. Translation gives CASSLQGAEEKLFF.

This clonotype was counted at least ten times. The rearrangement uses TRBV5-1 and TRBJ2-5, with D unclear. CDR1 is SGHRS and CDR2 is YFSETQ in the germline V gene. Trimming removed 1 base from V and 2 bases from J, with 9 bases in between. This CDR3 has 14 residues. The DNA of the CDR3 is TGCGCCAGCAGCTTGATCAATCCACAAGAGACCCAGTACTTC. Translating it yields CASSLINPQETQYF.

Many counts were recorded for this clonotype. The chain has TRBV3-1 and TRBJ2-5, with D tentatively TRBD1 (6 bases). Trimming removed 4 bases from V and 2 bases from J, with 11 bases in between. Germline CDR1 LGHDT, CDR2 YNNKEL (reference sequence). CDR3 size: 14 residues. CDR3 bases: TGTGCCAGCAGCCTCGGGACACATCAAGAGACCCAGTACTTC. Its translation: CASSLGTHQETQYF.

By frequency in the sample, this clonotype is medium-sized. V is TRBV7-2 and J is TRBJ2-2; the D call may be TRBD1 or TRBD2 (5 bases each). Germline CDR1 SGHTA, CDR2 FQGNSA. The germline V and J ends were trimmed by 7 bases and 0 bases, with 12 bases remaining between them. The CDR3 consists of 15 residues. CDR3 sequence (DNA): TGTGCCAGCACCAGGGACGTCGCGAACACCGGGGAGCTGTTTTTT. Protein sequence: CASTRDVANTGELFF.

The chain has TRBV12-3 or TRBV12-4 and TRBJ1-1; D perhaps matches TRBD1 (5 bases). The CDR3 covers 11 residues. Between the trimmed V and J ends, which lost 7 bases and 7 bases, there was a span of 10 bases. CDR3 nucleotide sequence: TGTGCCAGCAAGCTGAGGGGTGAAGCTTTCTTT. Its protein is CASKLRGEAFF.

CDR3 residues: CASSLANVNTEAFF. DNA of the CDR3: TGCGCCAGCAGCTTGGCCAACGTGAACACTGAAGCTTTCTTT. The chain couples TRBV5-1 to TRBJ1-1; D unresolved. The germline V gene has CDR1 SGHRS and CDR2 YFSETQ. CDR3 length: 14 residues. V lost 0 bases, J lost 0 bases, and 6 bases lay in between.

This clonotype was seen repeatedly, ten times or more. This chain links TRBV7-2 with TRBJ2-7; the D gene could be TRBD1 or TRBD2 (5 bases each). Germline loops: CDR1 SGHTA, CDR2 FQGNSA. The CDR3 sequence is 15 residues long. V was shortened by 2 bases and J by 0 bases, with 11 bases between the two germline ends. The CDR3 loop is CASSLNPGSSYEQYV. The CDR3 nucleotides read TGTGCCAGCAGCTTAAACCCAGGGAGCTCCTACGAGCAGTACGTC.

This clonotype was counted many times. The chain recombines TRBV20-1 with TRBJ1-3; 11 nucleotides match TRBD1. The CDR3 covers 13 residues. CDR1 is DFQATT and CDR2 is SNEGSKA in the germline V gene (reference sequence). Unmatched junction bases numbered 3, after V lost 8 bases and J lost 3 bases. The CDR3 coding sequence is TGCAGTTCGGACAGGGGGCTTGGAAACACCATATATTTT. This gives the protein CSSDRGLGNTIYF.